Presented here are 20 T cell receptor beta chains from one specimen sequenced in a study of blood T cell repertoires in COVID-19. Assay used: immunoSEQ multiplex PCR; TCRdb lists only in-frame clones, some missing. The sample has approximately 260,000 clones; approximately 83% are singletons. The sample consisted of PBMCs or T cells enriched from blood (not recorded which). The receptors come from a woman aged 40 to 49 with acute COVID-19.

The chain is built from TRBV7-9 and TRBJ1-1; 11 bases map to TRBD1. The CDR3 spans 14 residues. V was pared by 5 bases and J by 3 bases, with 2 bases of the junction left unmatched. Germline CDR1 SEHNR, CDR2 FQNEAQ (reference sequence). The CDR3 DNA reads as TGTGCCAGCAGCGGACAGGGGGCAGACACTGAAGCTTTCTTT. It translates to CASSGQGADTEAFF.

This clone was seen a few times. This chain links TRBV27 with TRBJ2-2; 8 bases agree with TRBD1. This CDR3 comprises 17 residues. CDR1 is MNHEY and CDR2 is SMNVEV in the germline V gene (reference sequence). The trim removed 0 bases at V and 1 base at J, leaving 4 bases unmatched. CDR3: CASSLSVGTGNTGELFF. CDR3 nucleotides: TGTGCCAGCAGTTTATCCGTTGGGACAGGGAACACCGGGGAGCTGTTTTTT.

The chain links TRBV21-1 to TRBJ2-3; the D call of TRBD1 is as the table states it, not checked on the DNA. TRBV21-1 is an annotated pseudogene. CDR3 length: 16 amino acids. The CDR3 region is CASSKSPRGWTDTQYF. The CDR3 region has the DNA TGTGCCAGCAGCAAAAGTCCGAGGGGGTGGACAGATACGCAGTATTTT.

Note on this clone: The same CDR3 arises from other DNA sequences in this sample as well. CDR3 amino acids: CSGQGTDTQYF. Written as DNA, the CDR3 is TGCTCGGGACAAGGCACAGATACGCAGTATTTT. V gene TRBV20-1 combines with J gene TRBJ2-3, with a tentative D call TRBD1 (6 bases). This CDR3 comprises 11 residues. From germline, CDR1 is DFQATT and CDR2 SNEGSKA (reference sequence).

The chain combines TRBV19 with TRBJ2-1; 8 bases line up with TRBD2. The CDR3 is 15 residues long. V dropped 7 bases and J dropped 4; count of bases not matched to a gene: 9. Per germline, CDR1 LNHDA and CDR2 SQIVND (reference sequence). Written as DNA, the CDR3 is TGTGCCAGTATCCCGAGCGGGAGAACGTACAATGAGCAGTTCTTC. Encoded protein: CASIPSGRTYNEQFF.

This clone was seen more than once but under ten times. CDR3 coding DNA: TGTGCCACCCTGGGGCAGTCCCGGGATGAGCAGTTCTTC. Amino acids: CATLGQSRDEQFF. The chain links TRBV5-3 to TRBJ2-1, with a tentative D call TRBD1 (5 bases). TRBV5-3 is treated as an ORF (open reading frame) with a function not yet certain. V was shortened by 9 bases and J by 8 bases, with 18 bases between the two germline ends. The CDR3 is made up of 13 amino acids.

V usage is TRBV7-8 and J usage is TRBJ1-4, with D hard to call. V was cut by 1 base and J by 4 bases, with 10 bases left in between. The CDR3 extends over 15 amino acids. Per the germline V gene, CDR1 is SGHVS and CDR2 is FQNEAQ. CDR3 amino acids: CASSLVVSFNEKLFF. The CDR3 DNA is TGTGCCAGCAGCTTAGTTGTATCTTTTAATGAAAAACTGTTTTTT.

This clone was counted a few times. The CDR3, as DNA: TGTGCCAGCAGTCCTTATCTGAACACTGAAGCTTTCTTT. It codes for CASSPYLNTEAFF. The rearrangement joins TRBV28 to TRBJ1-1; D uncertain. The CDR3 totals 13 residues. The V end lost 5 bases, the J end lost 0 bases, and 7 bases lay between the germline ends. Germline CDR1 is MDHEN and CDR2 is SYDVKM.

This clone was seen a few times. The chain is built from TRBV7-9 and TRBJ1-2; D gene unclear. Trimming removed 1 base from V and 6 bases from J, with 9 bases in between. Germline V gene sequence: CDR1 SEHNR, CDR2 FQNEAQ (reference sequence). This CDR3 is 13 amino acids long. CDR3 sequence (DNA): TGTGCCAGCAGCTTAGTTGCGGGGAATGGCTACACCTTC. Translated: CASSLVAGNGYTF.

The chain links TRBV25-1 to TRBJ2-1; D remains ambiguous. The CDR3 has 13 amino acids. V lost 4 bases and J 5 bases, leaving 9 bases between the germline ends. The germline gives CDR1 MGHDK, CDR2 SYGVNS. The CDR3 is CASSVSSHNEQFF. CDR3 coding DNA: TGTGCCAGCAGTGTTTCGAGTCACAATGAGCAGTTCTTC. Based on the CDR3 plus reference TRBV25-1 and TRBJ2-1, the full variable domain is EADIYQTPRYLVIGTGKKITLECSQTMGHDKMYWYQQDPGMELHLIHYSYGVNSTEKGDLSSESTVSRIRTEHFPLTLESARPSHTSQYLCASSVSSHNEQFFGPGTRLTVL.

The CDR3 reads CASSWQRGDTQYF. DNA of the CDR3: TGTGCCAGCAGCTGGCAGCGGGGGGATACGCAGTATTTT. The chain has TRBV7-9 and TRBJ2-3, with 8 bases identical to TRBD2. The germline V gene encodes CDR1 SEHNR and CDR2 FQNEAQ (reference sequence). After removal of 4 bases from V and 6 bases from J, the junction contained 3 bases not matched to a gene. The CDR3 loop spans 13 amino acids.

This clone has just one count. The V gene is TRBV5-1, the J gene TRBJ1-1, with D tentatively TRBD1 (6 bases). Trimming stripped 4 bases from V and 1 base from J, with 8 bases between. Germline V lookup: CDR1 SGHRS, CDR2 YFSETQ. This CDR3 region has 13 residues. The CDR3 sequence is CASSRDTNTEAFF. CDR3 coding DNA: TGCGCCAGCAGCAGGGACACGAACACTGAAGCTTTCTTT. Together with reference TRBV5-1 and TRBJ1-1, the CDR3 gives the full variable domain: KAGVTQTPRYLIKTRGQQVTLSCSPISGHRSVSWYQQTPGQGLQFLFEYFSETQRNKGNFPGRFSGRQFSNSRSEMNVSTLELGDSALYLCASSRDTNTEAFFGQGTRLTVV.

The chain couples TRBV3-1 (or the pseudogene TRBV3-2) to TRBJ1-2; possible D gene TRBD1, 6 bases. The CDR3 is 13 residues long. Trimming took off 2 bases at V and 6 bases at J, with 10 bases between the two ends. The V gene's germline CDR1 is LGHDT and CDR2 YNNKEL (reference sequence). The CDR3 sequence: CASSQPTGDGYTF. The CDR3 DNA follows: TGTGCCAGCAGCCAACCGACAGGCGATGGCTACACCTTC.

This clone has just one count. V usage is TRBV4-2 and J usage is TRBJ2-3; 12 bases map to TRBD2. CDR3 length: 17 amino acids. Trimming at V came to 4 bases and at J to 3 bases, leaving 8 bases not matched to a gene. Germline V gene lookup returns CDR1 LGHNA and CDR2 YNFKEQ. This CDR3 is CASSPRTSGEGTDTQYF. In nucleotides, the CDR3 is TGTGCCAGCAGCCCCCGGACTAGCGGGGAAGGGACAGATACGCAGTATTTT.

The genes are TRBV19 and TRBJ1-5, with D perhaps matching TRBD1 (6 bases). This CDR3 has 15 amino acids. Germline lookup yields CDR1 LNHDA and CDR2 SQIVND (reference sequence). The V end lost 6 bases, the J end lost 2 bases, and 14 bases lay between the germline ends. The chain's CDR3 is CASSLQGRRNQPQHF. The CDR3 DNA sequence: TGTGCCAGTAGCCTTCAGGGGCGGCGCAATCAGCCCCAGCATTTT.

The rearrangement joins TRBV5-4 to TRBJ1-1; D might be TRBD1 (5 bases). Germline V gives CDR1 SGHNT, CDR2 YYREEE (reference sequence). The V and J ends lost 1 base and 7 bases respectively, with 8 bases between them. The CDR3 totals 12 residues. Here the CDR3 reads CASSLSGIEAFF. CDR3 nucleotide sequence: TGTGCCAGCAGCTTGTCAGGGATTGAAGCTTTCTTT.

The rearrangement links TRBV19 to TRBJ1-1, with no clear D. Germline loops: CDR1 LNHDA, CDR2 SQIVND (reference sequence). The CDR3 runs 13 residues. Trimming shortened V by 4 bases and J by 7 bases, and 13 bases separated the two germline ends. The CDR3 sequence: CASSKPPGYEAFF. The CDR3 region has the DNA TGTGCCAGTAGTAAGCCCCCCGGGTATGAAGCTTTCTTT.

This chain joins TRBV5-1 and TRBJ1-2; 9 bases map to TRBD1. V trimming: 5 bases; J trimming: 1 base; junction bases outside the gene matches: 3. CDR3 length equals 14 residues. Germline V gene data show CDR1 as SGHRS and CDR2 as YFSETQ. DNA of the CDR3: TGCGCCAGCAGAAGGGACAGGGTTAACTATGGCTACACCTTC. It yields the protein CASRRDRVNYGYTF.

CDR3 bases: TGTGCCAGCACCTTCGGACAGGCGGGCGAGACCCAGTACTTC. This translates into CASTFGQAGETQYF. The chain combines TRBV5-6 with TRBJ2-5; 7 bases map to TRBD1. Losses at the gene ends were 6 bases for V and 5 bases for J; bases not matched to a gene: 10. The CDR3 covers 14 residues. Per the germline V gene, CDR1 is SGHDT and CDR2 is YYEEEE.

This chain uses TRBV4-1 with TRBJ2-1; TRBD2 aligns across 12 bases. This CDR3 region has 16 residues. V shed 3 bases, J shed 5 bases, and the junction held 5 bases outside the gene matches. Germline assignment: CDR1 MGHRA and CDR2 YSYEKL. For the CDR3, the DNA is TGCGCCAGCAGCCACCTAGCGGGAGGGCTTAACAATGAGCAGTTCTTC. Its protein is CASSHLAGGLNNEQFF.